Included here is one T cell receptor beta chain sequence, with context. TCRdb ran MiXCR on the RACE reads and lists one entry per CDR3 protein. Here the sample spans roughly 200,000 distinct CDR3 sequences, around 24% being singletons. The CDR3 spans 17 residues. V lost 0 bases, J lost 3 bases, and 8 bases stayed unmatched. Germline CDR1 reads LNHNV; CDR2 reads YYDKDF (reference sequence). The data are from a study of human T cells and chemical hapten exposure. About the research overall: From small differences in pooled library volume came most of the variation in per-sample TCR yields.

Time point in this sample: patch test 1, 2 weeks after DPC sensitization. Stated treatment: therapeutic diphenylcyclopropenone sensitization with weekly scalp DPC. The chain links TRBV15 to TRBJ2-1; 7 bases agree with TRBD1. The input for sequencing was whole blood, taken in connection with sensitization to the hapten diphenylcyclopropenone (DPC). The clonotype was recovered from a woman in her forties or fifties with alopecia areata. Some clones in this sample may be carry-over from other donors' samples. CDR3 in DNA: TGTGCCACCAGCAGAGACTCCGGGACAGCGCTCTACAATGAGCAGTTCTTC. Translating gives CATSRDSGTALYNEQFF.